This entry lists 27 T cell receptor beta chains sequenced from one sample in a study of stem cell transplantation in POMP-related autoinflammatory disease. Profiled with immunoSEQ multiplex PCR; TCRdb holds only in-frame clones, not every one. This table holds tens of thousands of clones, roughly 90% found once. This specimen consisted of CD4+ T cells from PBMCs, obtained after stem cell transplantation. Every receptor here comes from a human patient with POMP-related autoinflammation and immune dysregulation (PRAID). The graft donor may be the source of some T cells.

This chain connects TRBV7-9 to TRBJ1-4; 9 bases match TRBD1. In germline, CDR1 is SEHNR, CDR2 FQNEAQ (reference sequence). The CDR3 sequence is 16 residues long. V dropped 6 bases and J dropped 0; count of bases not matched to a gene: 5. CDR3 coding DNA: TGTGCCAGCAGTCTACGGGACAGGGCAACTAATGAAAAACTGTTTTTT. This gives the protein CASSLRDRATNEKLFF.

The chain couples TRBV28 to TRBJ1-2; 8 bases map to TRBD1. V trimming: 7 bases; J trimming: 12 bases; junction bases outside the gene matches: 22. The CDR3 is 16 amino acids. The germline gives CDR1 MDHEN, CDR2 SYDVKM. For the CDR3, the DNA is TGTGCCAGCAATAACCTAATTGTGGGCAGGGGGCGGGTGGACACCTTC. Its translation: CASNNLIVGRGRVDTF.

The chain employs TRBV7-9 and TRBJ1-2; D is uncertain. V lost 5 bases to trimming and J lost 4 bases, with 29 bases between them. Germline CDR1 reads SEHNR; CDR2 reads FQNEAQ (reference sequence). The CDR3 runs to 19 residues. DNA for the CDR3: TGTGCCAGCAGCCCTATCTCGGGAAGGGAGGTCCCAAAACTCTATGGCTACACCTTC. Protein product: CASSPISGREVPKLYGYTF.

Points on this clone: Other DNA sequences in the same sample also yield this CDR3. This rearrangement joins TRBV10-3 to TRBJ2-1; 9 bases are shared with TRBD1. This CDR3 region has 15 residues. Germline V gene sequence: CDR1 ENHRY, CDR2 SYGVKD. V shed 4 bases, J shed 1 base, and the junction held 2 bases outside the gene matches. In nucleotides, the CDR3 is TGTGCCATCAGTGGAGGACAGGGGTCCTACAATGAGCAGTTCTTC. Its protein is CAISGGQGSYNEQFF.

The chain recombines TRBV2 with TRBJ2-5; 8 bases line up with TRBD1. The V gene's germline CDR1 is SNHLY and CDR2 FYNNEI. With 3 bases clipped from V and 1 base from J, the junction kept 4 bases outside the gene matches. There are 15 residues in the CDR3. DNA of the CDR3: TGTGCCAGCAGTGAGGACAGGGCGGCCCAAGAGACCCAGTACTTC. Translating it yields CASSEDRAAQETQYF.

V gene TRBV27 combines with J gene TRBJ2-3; 8 positions agree with TRBD2. Trimming at V came to 4 bases and at J to 5 bases, leaving 11 bases not matched to a gene. The CDR3 sequence is 16 residues long. Germline loops: CDR1 MNHEY, CDR2 SMNVEV (reference sequence). CDR3 loop: CASSSIQAGAKDTQYF. The CDR3 DNA follows: TGTGCCAGCAGTTCCATCCAAGCGGGAGCGAAAGATACGCAGTATTTT.

This sequence joins TRBV2 and TRBJ2-7; 11 positions agree with TRBD1. CDR1 and CDR2 (germline): SNHLY, FYNNEI. The CDR3 is made up of 15 amino acids. V shed 7 bases and J 7 bases; nucleotides not matched to a gene: 12. The CDR3 coding sequence is TGTGCCAGCACCCGAAGGACAGGGGGCTTAGGAGAGCAGTACTTC. Translation gives CASTRRTGGLGEQYF.

The chain couples TRBV18 to TRBJ2-1; TRBD2 aligns across 7 bases. The CDR3 contains 15 residues. Germline CDR1 and CDR2: KGHSH and LQKENI. J was trimmed by 1 base and V by 2 bases; bases with no gene match: 2. This CDR3 is CASSPLGGSYNEQFF. The CDR3 DNA sequence: TGTGCCAGCTCACCATTGGGGGGGTCCTACAATGAGCAGTTCTTC.

The chain is built from TRBV7-9 and TRBJ2-5, with D hard to call. Germline assignment: CDR1 SEHNR and CDR2 FQNEAQ (reference sequence). Trimming took off 0 bases at V and 3 bases at J, with 8 bases between the two ends. The length of the CDR3 is 14 residues. As DNA, the CDR3 is TGTGCCAGCAGCTTAGCGCAGACGAAAGAGACCCAGTACTTC. Translation: CASSLAQTKETQYF.

V usage is TRBV3-1 (or the pseudogene TRBV3-2) and J usage is TRBJ2-4; no clear D gene. V dropped 4 bases and J dropped 0 bases, with 16 bases sitting between them. From germline, CDR1 is LGHDT and CDR2 YNNKEL (reference sequence). The CDR3 has 17 amino acids. CDR3 sequence reads: CASSRYSSGEAKNIQYF. The DNA of the CDR3 is TGTGCCAGCAGCCGCTATAGTTCGGGCGAAGCCAAAAACATTCAGTACTTC.

The gene calls are TRBV28 and TRBJ2-4; perhaps D is TRBD1 or TRBD2 (6 bases each). This CDR3 comprises 14 residues. Germline lookup yields CDR1 MDHEN and CDR2 SYDVKM. V lost 6 bases and J lost 0, with 9 bases in between. CDR3 in amino acids: CASRQGLAKNIQYF. CDR3 nucleotide sequence: TGTGCCAGCAGACAGGGACTAGCCAAAAACATTCAGTACTTC.

With regard to this clone: It is unclear where the CDR3 begins or ends on the DNA, so no DNA is shown, and the CDR3 is as TCRdb lists it. The chain carries TRBV27 and TRBJ1-4; the D call in the table, TRBD1, was not verified against the DNA. Germline V gives CDR1 MNHEY, CDR2 SMNVEV (reference sequence). A total of 14 residues make up the CDR3, ends included. CDR3 protein: CASSFLAGNEKLFF.

The chain combines TRBV5-1 with TRBJ1-2; D is perhaps TRBD1 (6 bases). V shed 4 bases and J shed 7 bases, with 14 bases lying between them. Germline lookup yields CDR1 SGHRS and CDR2 YFSETQ. The CDR3 runs 13 residues. The chain's CDR3 is CASSITGKSGYTF. CDR3 DNA sequence: TGCGCCAGCAGCATTACAGGGAAAAGTGGCTACACCTTC.

This chain uses TRBV15 with TRBJ2-2, with D unclear. Germline-derived CDR1 and CDR2 are LNHNV and YYDKDF (reference sequence). With 1 base removed from V and 6 bases from J, the gap between germline ends came to 9 bases. CDR3 length equals 14 residues. CDR3 loop: CATSRVVEAGELFF. In DNA form, the CDR3 reads TGTGCCACCAGCAGAGTCGTTGAGGCCGGGGAGCTGTTTTTT. Full variable domain (rest looked up from reference TRBV15 and TRBJ2-2): DAMVIQNPRYQVTQFGKPVTLSCSQTLNHNVMYWYQQKSSQAPKLLFHYYDKDFNNEADTPDNFQSRRPNTSFCFLDIRSPGLGDTAMYLCATSRVVEAGELFFGEGSRLTVL.

J is TRBJ2-1 and V is TRBV6-5; D gene unclear. The CDR3 has 13 amino acids. V was shortened by 8 bases and J by 3 bases, with 11 bases between the two germline ends. In germline, CDR1 is MNHEY, CDR2 SVGAGI. The DNA for the CDR3 is TGTGCCAGCCGCGCAGCCCTCTACAATGAGCAGTTCTTC. It yields the protein CASRAALYNEQFF.

The genes are TRBV28 and TRBJ1-5; D gene uncertain. Trimming stripped 3 bases from V and 4 bases from J, with 10 bases between. Germline-derived CDR1 and CDR2 are MDHEN and SYDVKM. CDR3 length: 14 residues. CDR3 sequence (DNA): TGTGCCAGCAGTTTGTATCTGCCGAATCAGCCCCAGCATTTT. It encodes CASSLYLPNQPQHF.

V usage is TRBV28 and J usage is TRBJ1-2; the match to TRBD1 covers 7 bases. V was clipped by 5 bases and J by 3 bases; unmatched bases: 9. The CDR3 spans 15 residues. Germline V gives CDR1 MDHEN, CDR2 SYDVKM. The CDR3 sequence is CASSPGRTGDYGYTF. CDR3 nucleotide sequence: TGTGCCAGCAGTCCCGGGAGGACAGGCGACTATGGCTACACCTTC.

The CDR3 spells CASSYAGSPYEQYF. CDR3 sequence (DNA): TGTGCCAGCAGTTACGCAGGGTCCCCTTACGAGCAGTACTTC. This rearrangement joins TRBV6-5 to TRBJ2-7; a weak D match, TRBD1 (5 bases). The CDR3 is 14 amino acids. V was shortened by 2 bases and J by 4 bases, with 12 bases between the two germline ends. Germline V gene data show CDR1 as MNHEY and CDR2 as SVGAGI.

The chain recombines TRBV18 with TRBJ2-2; 10 positions match TRBD1. V lost 3 bases and J lost 1; bases outside the gene matches: 2. The V gene's germline CDR1 is KGHSH and CDR2 LQKENI. CDR3 length: 16 amino acids. CDR3: CASSPGQGMNTGELFF. CDR3 sequence (DNA): TGTGCCAGCTCACCGGGACAGGGGATGAACACCGGGGAGCTGTTTTTT.

V is TRBV3-1 (or the pseudogene TRBV3-2) and J is TRBJ1-4; D unclear. Trimming stripped 4 bases from V and 8 bases from J, with 8 bases between. Germline assignment: CDR1 LGHDT and CDR2 YNNKEL (reference sequence). The CDR3 is made up of 12 amino acids. The CDR3 DNA sequence: TGTGCCAGCAGCCTAACCGGGGAAAAACTGTTTTTT. It codes for CASSLTGEKLFF.

This clone was counted once. This chain uses TRBV25-1 with TRBJ1-5, with D unresolved. Germline lookup yields CDR1 MGHDK and CDR2 SYGVNS. V was cut by 2 bases and J by 4 bases, with 9 bases left in between. The CDR3 spans 14 residues. The CDR3 reads CASSEMGRNQPQHF. CDR3 nucleotides: TGTGCCAGCAGTGAAATGGGCCGTAATCAGCCCCAGCATTTT.

There are a few counts of this clone. Here the CDR3 DNA reads TGTGCCAGCAGTTTAACCCCGCCGGATTCACCCCTCCACTTT. It codes for CASSLTPPDSPLHF. V gene TRBV28 combines with J gene TRBJ1-6, with D uncertain. CDR3 size: 14 residues. Germline V CDR1 and CDR2: MDHEN, SYDVKM. V dropped 2 bases and J dropped 8 bases, with 10 bases sitting between them.

This clone was counted between two and nine times. This chain connects TRBV11-2 to TRBJ1-1, with TRBD1 as a possible D gene (6 bases). Per germline, CDR1 SGHAT and CDR2 FQNNGV. The V end lost 4 bases, the J end lost 5 bases, and 17 bases lay between the germline ends. The CDR3 has 15 amino acids. The CDR3 loop reads CASSSHGGAWTEAFF. DNA of the CDR3: TGTGCCAGCAGCTCCCATGGGGGCGCCTGGACTGAAGCTTTCTTT. The variable domain in full, with the rest retrieved from reference TRBV11-2 and TRBJ1-1, is EAGVAQSPRYKIIEKRQSVAFWCNPISGHATLYWYQQILGQGPKLLIQFQNNGVVDDSQLPKDRFSAERLKGVDSTLKIQPAKLEDSAVYLCASSSHGGAWTEAFFGQGTRLTVV.

The V and J genes are TRBV5-4 and TRBJ2-5; D remains ambiguous. Germline loops: CDR1 SGHNT, CDR2 YYREEE (reference sequence). The V end was cut by 3 bases, the J end by 2 bases, with 11 bases between. This CDR3 is built from 14 residues. This CDR3 is CASSSRLRQETQYF. The CDR3, as DNA: TGTGCCAGCAGCTCACGACTGAGACAAGAGACCCAGTACTTC.

The chain combines TRBV28 with TRBJ2-5; 7 bases fit TRBD2. The length of the CDR3 is 14 residues. Germline loops: CDR1 MDHEN, CDR2 SYDVKM. With 3 bases clipped from V and 5 bases from J, the junction kept 6 bases outside the gene matches. This CDR3 reads CASSLELAWETQYF. CDR3 DNA sequence: TGTGCCAGCAGTTTGGAACTAGCGTGGGAGACCCAGTACTTC.

The gene calls are TRBV2 and TRBJ2-7, with a weak D call TRBD1 (5 bases). CDR1 is SNHLY, CDR2 FYNNEI, per germline. Trimming pared 6 bases from V and 2 bases from J, leaving 8 bases between. This CDR3 is 12 amino acids long. The CDR3: CASRRTPYEQYF. For the CDR3, the DNA is TGTGCCAGCAGGAGGACACCCTACGAGCAGTACTTC.

The V call is TRBV11-1, the J call TRBJ2-1, with a weak D call TRBD2 (5 bases). The CDR3 contains 14 residues. The V end lost 3 bases, the J end lost 9 bases, and 15 bases lay between the germline ends. Per germline, CDR1 SGHAT and CDR2 FQDESV (reference sequence). CDR3 in DNA: TGTGCCAGCAGCTTGTCTGGCGGACGGGGTGAGCAGTTCTTC. Translated, it gives CASSLSGGRGEQFF.